This T cell receptor beta chain is drawn from a study of blood T cell repertoires in COVID-19. In the study overall: Specimens from acute and convalescent COVID-19 originated in the United States, Italy and Spain. Sample material is recorded as cDNA or gDNA derived from T cells, B-cell-depleted T cells, or PBMCs.

In the original processing: Using reference gene primer amplification, nucleated cell counts were estimated. Profiled with immunoSEQ multiplex PCR; TCRdb holds only in-frame clones, not every one. The DNA was the basis for D and trimming; V, J and clone size are from that table. Of about 300,000 clones listed, roughly nine tenths are singletons. Germline V gene sequence: CDR1 SGHRS, CDR2 YFSETQ. V was shortened by 0 bases and J by 3 bases, with 17 bases between the two germline ends. The CDR3 spans 17 residues. This rearrangement joins TRBV5-1 to TRBJ2-3; D is possibly TRBD2 (5 bases). This sequence was found in a man between 18 and 29 years old with active or convalescent COVID-19. Material for sequencing was peripheral blood. The CDR3 is CASSLGYGVGSTDTQYF. The CDR3 region has the DNA TGCGCCAGCAGCTTGGGATACGGCGTGGGGAGTACAGATACGCAGTATTTT.